Included here is one TCR beta chain sequence, with context. CDR3 length equals 14 residues. V was clipped by 2 bases and J by 5 bases, with 10 bases between them. CDR1 and CDR2 from the germline V gene are SEHNR and FQNEAQ (reference sequence). Repertoires were generated with immunoSEQ multiplex PCR, while TCRdb's copy carries only in-frame clones and drops some. The sample carries roughly 30,000 clones, 72% recorded once. The sample comes from a study of blood T cell repertoires in COVID-19. The wider study: Whether acute or convalescent, the COVID-19 samples came from the United States, Italy and Spain. PBMCs, B-cell-depleted T cells, or T cells were the source of the cDNA or gDNA that made up the material.

The sequenced material came from peripheral blood. The V gene is TRBV7-9, the J gene TRBJ2-1; no definite D call. The origin of this receptor is a boy aged 2 to 9 with active or convalescent COVID-19. The CDR3 reads CASSLLDTDNEQFF. CDR3 sequence (DNA): TGTGCCAGCAGCTTACTAGATACCGACAATGAGCAGTTCTTC.